The 9 T cell receptor beta chains given below trace back to one sample, sequenced in a study of T cell responses to AZD1222 COVID-19 vaccine. The table came from immunoSEQ multiplex PCR; TCRdb's copy has only in-frame clones and leaves some out. The sample gives about 92,000 clones, approximately 84% of which show up once; roughly 10% is in the top ten. This sample comprised peripheral blood, obtained on day 0 of AZD1222 vaccination. These receptors were obtained from an adult in good health.

The chain combines TRBV3-1 (or the pseudogene TRBV3-2) with TRBJ1-1; maybe TRBD1 (5 bases). This CDR3 is built from 16 residues. V shed 0 bases and J shed 9 bases, with 20 bases lying between them. The germline CDR1 and CDR2 sequences are LGHDT and YNNKEL (reference sequence). This CDR3 reads CASSQEVWGLHSQAFF. The CDR3 DNA sequence: TGTGCCAGCAGCCAAGAGGTCTGGGGCTTACACAGCCAAGCTTTCTTT.

This clone has just one count. V usage is TRBV7-2 and J usage is TRBJ2-3; TRBD1 matches 9 bases. Germline CDR1 reads SGHTA; CDR2 reads FQGNSA. J gave up 1 base and V 6 bases, and 8 bases lay outside the gene matches. CDR3 length: 16 amino acids. Here the CDR3 DNA reads TGTGCCAGCAGGCGACAGGGGGGCAGACGCACAGATACGCAGTATTTT. Protein product: CASRRQGGRRTDTQYF.

This clone appeared once. The chain joins TRBV19 to TRBJ2-1; 7 nucleotides line up with TRBD2. The CDR3 is 13 amino acids. The trim removed 3 bases at V and 5 bases at J, leaving 1 base unmatched. The V gene's germline CDR1 is LNHDA and CDR2 SQIVND (reference sequence). The CDR3 coding sequence is TGTGCCAGTAGTATGCTAGCGGACAATGAGCAGTTCTTC. Translated: CASSMLADNEQFF.

The DNA of the CDR3 is TGCAGCGTTGGAACCTCTGGAAACACCATATATTTT. Encoded protein: CSVGTSGNTIYF. The gene calls are TRBV29-1 and TRBJ1-3, with D hard to call. The CDR3 extends over 12 amino acids. Trimming stripped 4 bases from V and 0 bases from J, with 4 bases between. From germline, CDR1 is SQVTM and CDR2 ANQGSEA.

This rearrangement joins TRBV5-1 to TRBJ2-7; perhaps TRBD2 as D (6 bases). The V and J ends lost 0 bases and 2 bases respectively, with 12 bases between them. The CDR3 is 15 amino acids. The germline gives CDR1 SGHRS, CDR2 YFSETQ. The CDR3: CASSLAPGDAYEQYF. The CDR3 DNA is TGCGCCAGCAGCTTGGCCCCGGGAGACGCCTACGAGCAGTACTTC.

V and J are TRBV30 and TRBJ1-2, with 7 bases aligning to TRBD1. The CDR3 runs 14 residues. V lost 2 bases and J lost 4; bases outside the gene matches: 7. From germline, CDR1 is GTSNPN and CDR2 SVGIG (reference sequence). CDR3 in DNA: TGTGCCTGGAGTCCGGACAGGTGGGGCTATGGCTACACCTTC. Protein: CAWSPDRWGYGYTF.

The chain couples TRBV4-1 to TRBJ1-1; D remains ambiguous. This CDR3 is 16 amino acids long. Trimming pared 1 base from V and 2 bases from J, leaving 14 bases between. Germline V CDR1 and CDR2: MGHRA, YSYEKL. The CDR3 DNA sequence: TGCGCCAGCAGCCAAGTTAGGGCACAAGTTAACACTGAAGCTTTCTTT. This sequence encodes CASSQVRAQVNTEAFF.

This sequence joins TRBV5-1 and TRBJ2-7, with 9 bases matching TRBD1. The CDR3 consists of 15 residues. The V segment lost 4 bases and the J segment 5 bases; nucleotides outside the gene matches: 10. Germline loops: CDR1 SGHRS, CDR2 YFSETQ. This CDR3 reads CASSPGTGLLDEQYF. CDR3 in DNA: TGCGCCAGCAGCCCCGGGACAGGGCTATTAGACGAGCAGTACTTC.

The genes are TRBV7-9 and TRBJ2-7; 9 bases fit TRBD1. V shed 6 bases and J 0 bases; nucleotides not matched to a gene: 6. Germline V gene sequence: CDR1 SEHNR, CDR2 FQNEAQ (reference sequence). The CDR3 runs to 15 residues. In DNA, the CDR3 is TGTGCCAGCAGACATACAGGGGGCAGCTCCTACGAGCAGTACTTC. Translating it yields CASRHTGGSSYEQYF.